The 12 T cell receptor beta chains presented below share a single source sample, sequenced in a study of CD8+CD57+ T cells in acquired aplastic anemia. Study-level findings and limits: CD8+CD57+ cells from patients were less diverse than total CD4+ and CD8+ pools.

Genomic DNA was employed as the template in profiling TCR beta VDJ and CDR3. MiXCR was run by TCRdb on the reads, yielding one entry per CDR3 protein. The sample has 15,000 to 20,000 distinct CDR3 sequences; around two fifths are singletons. No cognate antigen is known for these TCRs. CD8+CD57+ cell expansion had been shown by flow cytometry in patients chosen for sequencing. Specimen: CD8+CD57+ T cells sorted from PBMCs. Stated subset: bead-enriched CD8+CD57+ effector memory T cells from SAA patients. The receptor set was obtained from a human donor with aplastic anemia.

This rearrangement joins TRBV5-6 to TRBJ2-7; D gene ambiguous. Trimming removed 1 base at V and 7 bases at J, with 9 bases between. This CDR3 has 12 residues. Germline values: CDR1 SGHDT, CDR2 YYEEEE. In DNA form, the CDR3 reads TGTGCCAGCAGCTTGAGAGGCCTGGAGCAGTACTTC. Protein sequence: CASSLRGLEQYF.

The chain employs TRBV24-1 and TRBJ2-3, with D possibly matching TRBD2 (5 bases). Germline CDR1 is KGHDR and CDR2 is SFDVKD. With 5 bases removed from V and 2 bases from J, the gap between germline ends came to 10 bases. The CDR3 runs 14 residues. The CDR3 region is CATSAASITDTQYF. The CDR3 bases are TGTGCCACCAGTGCAGCTAGCATCACAGATACGCAGTATTTT.

This clonotype has a handful of counts. This chain links TRBV20-1 with TRBJ2-3, with TRBD2 identical over 12 bases. With V trimmed by 6 bases and J by 6 bases, 7 bases remained unmatched. Germline V CDR1 and CDR2: DFQATT, SNEGSKA (reference sequence). The CDR3 consists of 14 residues. CDR3 sequence (DNA): TGCAGTGCCCCAGTTCTAGCGGGGGGGGATACGCAGTATTTT. It encodes CSAPVLAGGDTQYF.

J is TRBJ1-1 and V is TRBV15, with D uncertain. The germline V gene encodes CDR1 LNHNV and CDR2 YYDKDF (reference sequence). This CDR3 is built from 13 residues. V lost 3 bases to trimming and J lost 10 bases, with 15 bases between them. The CDR3 reads CATSSSRSGGAFF. CDR3 bases: TGTGCCACCAGCAGCTCCAGGTCGGGAGGAGCTTTCTTT.

This clonotype was counted between two and nine times. This rearrangement joins TRBV20-1 to TRBJ2-7, with TRBD1 identical over 8 bases. V lost 1 base and J lost 5; bases outside the gene matches: 10. This CDR3 has 15 amino acids. Looked up from germline, CDR1 is DFQATT and CDR2 is SNEGSKA (reference sequence). The CDR3 is CSARVPGTGSHEQYF. The CDR3 DNA is TGCAGTGCTAGAGTTCCCGGGACAGGTTCTCACGAGCAGTACTTC.

The chain is built from TRBV10-1 and TRBJ2-1; 9 nucleotides align to TRBD2. In germline, CDR1 is WNHNN, CDR2 SYGVQD (reference sequence). The CDR3 consists of 14 residues. The ends lost 0 bases at V and 8 bases at J; junction bases unmatched: 2. The CDR3 nucleotides are TGCGCCAGCAGTGAGTCGGGACTAGCTCATGAGCAGTTCTTC. Translation: CASSESGLAHEQFF.

This clonotype was recorded at least ten times. V usage is TRBV27 and J usage is TRBJ2-7; D is ambiguous. Germline V gene sequence: CDR1 MNHEY, CDR2 SMNVEV (reference sequence). The CDR3 covers 13 residues. With 6 bases removed from V and 0 bases from J, the gap between germline ends came to 9 bases. The CDR3 region is CASRKDFSYEQYF. The CDR3 region has the DNA TGTGCCAGCAGGAAGGATTTCTCCTACGAGCAGTACTTC.

In this sample, this clonotype turned up many times. This chain uses TRBV3-1 with TRBJ2-3, with D maybe TRBD1 (5 bases). V lost 6 bases, J lost 0 bases, and 10 bases lay in between. CDR1 LGHDT and CDR2 YNNKEL come from the germline V gene (reference sequence). This CDR3 is built from 14 residues. The CDR3 protein is CASRQVHSTDTQYF. CDR3 sequence (DNA): TGTGCCAGCAGACAGGTACATAGCACAGATACGCAGTATTTT.

This clonotype occurred a few times. The chain combines TRBV20-1 with TRBJ2-3; D assignment may be TRBD1 or TRBD2 (5 bases each). V was cut by 5 bases and J by 0 bases, with 12 bases left in between. This CDR3 spans 14 amino acids. Germline CDR1 and CDR2: DFQATT and SNEGSKA (reference sequence). CDR3: CSARDASSTDTQYF. Written as DNA, the CDR3 is TGCAGTGCTCGGGACGCATCTAGCACAGATACGCAGTATTTT.

A word on this clonotype: Lacking the conserved final phenylalanine or tryptophan, this CDR3 likely reflects a read error. The rearrangement joins TRBV5-6 to TRBJ1-2, with 9 nucleotides matching TRBD1. The CDR3 covers 13 residues. V shed 1 base, J shed 8 bases, and the junction held 3 bases outside the gene matches. Germline CDR1 reads SGHDT; CDR2 reads YYEEEE. The CDR3 sequence: CASSLRTGVGYTL. CDR3 DNA: TGTGCCAGCAGCTTGAGGACAGGGGTAGGCTACACCCTC.

The J gene is TRBJ2-1, the V gene TRBV12-3 or TRBV12-4, with 9 nucleotides matching TRBD2. This CDR3 contains 14 residues. Trimming cost V 4 bases and J 6 bases; bases outside gene matches: 4. In nucleotides, the CDR3 is TGTGCCAGCAGTTACGGCGGGGGGGCCAATGAGCAGTTCTTC. This gives the protein CASSYGGGANEQFF.

A word on this clonotype: Its ends do not fully match the called genes, so a read error is possible. The genes are TRBV6-1 and TRBJ2-3, with 12 bases identical to TRBD2. CDR3 length: 16 amino acids. Germline V gene data show CDR1 as MNHNS and CDR2 as SASEGT. The CDR3 region has the DNA TGTGCCAGCAGAGGCGAGGGACTAGCGGGCACAGATACGCAGTATTTC. Amino acids: CASRGEGLAGTDTQYF.